The rows below give T cell receptor beta chains drawn from one sample of a study of CD4 T cells in relation to SARS-CoV-2 and coronaviruses. No antigen has been identified for these receptors. Generated by immunoSEQ multiplex PCR, the TCRdb table keeps only in-frame clones and is missing some. In the table there are tens of thousands of clones, 75% of which are singletons. Sequences were obtained from CD4+ T cells from PBMCs, cultured in vitro. All receptors derive from a human donor in good health. The CDR3 runs from the conserved cysteine through the conserved F or W. The D gene is left open where the match is weak. Not all rows give a size; the values are once, few, many and, for expanded clones, a class.

abundance	v_gene	j_gene	d_gene	CDR3nt	CDR3aa
.	TRBV6-5	TRBJ1-5	.	TGTGCCAGCAGTTACGGGCGCAATCAGCCCCAGCATTTT	CASSYGRNQPQHF
.	TRBV6-2/TRBV6-3	TRBJ1-1	.	TGTGCCAGCAGTACTGGACTAGGTGCTGAAGCTTTCTTT	CASSTGLGAEAFF
.	TRBV4-3	TRBJ2-6	TRBD1	TGCGCCAGCAGCCGGAACAGGGGAGCTGGGGCCAACGTCCTGACTTTC	CASSRNRGAGANVLTF
.	TRBV19	TRBJ2-1	.	TGTGCCAGTAGTATAAGGACAGCTCACAATGAGCAGTTCTTC	CASSIRTAHNEQFF
.	TRBV21-1	TRBJ1-2	.	TGTGCCAGCAGCAAATTTTCGTTCGGGGGGGGCGGCTACACCTTC	CASSKFSFGGGGYTF
.	TRBV2	TRBJ1-2	TRBD1	TGTGCCAGCAGCGAACGTGGACAGGCCAATGGCTACACCTTC	CASSERGQANGYTF
.	TRBV18	TRBJ1-1	TRBD1	TGTGCCAGCTCCCTACTGACAGGGGGGGGAGCTGAAGCTTTCTTT	CASSLLTGGGAEAFF
.	TRBV10-3	TRBJ1-4	.	TGTGCCACGGGCGGGGCTAATGAAAAACTGTTTTTT	CATGGANEKLFF
.	TRBV6-7	TRBJ1-4	.	TGTGCCAGCAGTTACACTGACGGAGCTCCTAATGAAAAACTGTTTTTT	CASSYTDGAPNEKLFF
few	TRBV7-2	TRBJ1-4	.	TGTGCCAGCAGCAGATCAACTAATGAAAAACTGTTTTTT	CASSRSTNEKLFF
.	TRBV5-1	TRBJ2-2	.	TGCGCCAGCAGCCCAGGTCCCAGGAACACCGGGGAGCTGTTTTTT	CASSPGPRNTGELFF
.	TRBV4-1	TRBJ2-3	.	TGCGCCAGCAGCCAAGAGGTGGCAGATACGCAGTATTTT	CASSQEVADTQYF
few	TRBV28	TRBJ2-7	TRBD1	TGTGCCAGCACCCCGGGACAGGGTCCTCCGTACGAGCAGTACTTC	CASTPGQGPPYEQYF
once	TRBV11-3	TRBJ2-1	.	TGTGCCAGCAGCTTAAGTTATACCACCGGGCCATTGGGAAATTTGAATGAGCAGTTCTTC	CASSLSYTTGPLGNLNEQFF
.	TRBV10-1	TRBJ2-3	.	TGCGCCAGCAGTGAATCAAGACTAACTACGCAGTATTTT	CASSESRLTTQYF
.	TRBV4-1	TRBJ2-1	TRBD2	TGCGCCAGCAGCAGTCCCCGGGACTACCCACTACAAGATGAGCAGTTCTTC	CASSSPRDYPLQDEQFF
.	TRBV5-1	TRBJ2-5	TRBD2	TGCGCCAGCAGCCTTAGCGGGAGGAAGGAGACCCAGTACTTC	CASSLSGRKETQYF
.	TRBV5-1	TRBJ2-1	TRBD1	TGCGCCAGCAGCCCTACAGGGGAGTCCTACAATGAGCAGTTCTTC	CASSPTGESYNEQFF
.	TRBV4-1	TRBJ2-7	.	TGCGCCAGCAGCCCCCTTTCTGGCTACGAGCAGTACTTC	CASSPLSGYEQYF
.	TRBV7-2	TRBJ2-7	.	TGTGCCAGCAGCTTACCCGGGGGTAGCTACGAGCAGTACTTC	CASSLPGGSYEQYF
.	TRBV5-1	TRBJ1-6	.	TGCGCCAGCAGCATCCAACCAGGGAAGGGAGAATCACCCCTCCACTTT	CASSIQPGKGESPLHF
.	TRBV7-3	TRBJ2-3	.	TGTGCCAGCAGCCCAGGGGCTTACACAGATACGCAGTATTTT	CASSPGAYTDTQYF
few	TRBV7-8	TRBJ2-7	.	TGTGCCAGCAGCTTAGTATCGGCTAGCTCCGGCGAGCAGTACTTC	CASSLVSASSGEQYF
.	TRBV27	TRBJ2-2	TRBD1	TGTGCCAGCAGTTCGTTCGGGACAGGGTTTACCGGGGAGCTGTTTTTT	CASSSFGTGFTGELFF
few	TRBV6-5	TRBJ1-2	.	TGTGCCAGCAGTTACTCCGACAGTAACTATGGCTACACCTTC	CASSYSDSNYGYTF
.	TRBV4-2	TRBJ2-2	TRBD2	TGTGCCAGCAGCCGTCCCGGGACTAGCGGGAGTCCGCCCGGGGAGCTGTTTTTT	CASSRPGTSGSPPGELFF
.	TRBV2	TRBJ1-5	.	TGTGCCAGCACCGGAGTTGGCAATCAGCCCCAGCATTTT	CASTGVGNQPQHF
.	TRBV4-3	TRBJ2-6	.	TGCGCCAGCAGCCAAGACGGGAGCTCTGGGGCCAACGTCCTGACTTTC	CASSQDGSSGANVLTF
few	TRBV3-1/TRBV3-2	TRBJ2-7	TRBD2	TGTGCCAGCAGCCCCCCTGCGGGGGGGCCTCGGGACGAGCAGTACTTC	CASSPPAGGPRDEQYF
.	TRBV7-9	TRBJ2-7	TRBD1	TGTGCCAGCAGCTCTGGACAGGCCTACTCCTACGAGCAGTACTTC	CASSSGQAYSYEQYF
.	TRBV5-8	TRBJ1-4	.	TGTGCCAGCAGCTTGGTAGGGCAACCCTATGAAAAACTGTTTTTT	CASSLVGQPYEKLFF
once	TRBV5-5	TRBJ2-1	.	TGTGCCAGCAGCTTTGTAGGTAGGGAGCAGTTCTTC	CASSFVGREQFF
.	TRBV30	TRBJ2-6	.	TGTGCCTGGACATTCTCTGGGGCCAACGTCCTGACTTTC	CAWTFSGANVLTF
once	TRBV7-8	TRBJ1-1	.	TGTGCCAGCAGCTTGACCCTGTTGAACACTGAAGCTTTCTTT	CASSLTLLNTEAFF
once	TRBV7-8	TRBJ2-1	.	TGTGCCAGCAGCTTACTCACGGGGGACCAGTTCTTC	CASSLLTGDQFF
.	TRBV29-1	TRBJ2-2	.	TGCAGCGTTGGGAGGACTACGAACACCGGGGAGCTGTTTTTT	CSVGRTTNTGELFF
few	TRBV19	TRBJ2-7	.	TGTGCCAGTAAGTTGTGGGGGGATGACGCCGAGCAGTACTTC	CASKLWGDDAEQYF
.	TRBV7-9	TRBJ1-1	TRBD1	TGTGCCAGCAGCCTCTGGACAGGGGAAACTGAAGCTTTCTTT	CASSLWTGETEAFF
.	TRBV5-8	TRBJ2-5	.	TGTGCCAGCAGCTCAAACCTCGGGAGCCGGAACCAAGAGACCCAGTACTTC	CASSSNLGSRNQETQYF
.	TRBV5-6	TRBJ1-4	.	TGTGCCAGCAGCTGGGGGATTAATGAAAAACTGTTTTTT	CASSWGINEKLFF
.	TRBV5-1	TRBJ1-6	.	TGCGCCAGCAGCCCCAGGACTAGCTCCTATAATTCACCCCTCCACTTT	CASSPRTSSYNSPLHF
.	TRBV9	TRBJ1-1	.	TGTGCCAGCAGCGTAGGCTATAACACTGAAGCTTTCTTT	CASSVGYNTEAFF
few	TRBV10-2	TRBJ2-5	TRBD1	TGCGCCAGCAGACCGGGACAGCGTAACCAAGAGACCCAGTACTTC	CASRPGQRNQETQYF
.	TRBV6-5	TRBJ1-5	.	TGTGCCAGCAGTTACTCGATGGGGGGGACCCAGCCCCAGCATTTT	CASSYSMGGTQPQHF